This T cell receptor beta chain was observed in a study of shared clonotypes between healthy human individuals. The CDR3 runs to 14 residues. V lost 4 bases and J lost 6, with 10 bases in between. Germline assignment: CDR1 MGHRA and CDR2 YSYEKL. This clone was detected once. Sequencing was performed on unsorted PBMC DNA using ten immunoSEQ deep assay plates. Generated by immunoSEQ multiplex PCR, the TCRdb table keeps only in-frame clones and is missing some. The sample has about 520,000 clones, about 72% seen once. The clonotype was recovered from a woman in her 40s in good health. Some clones in this sample may be carry-over from other donors' samples. The sequenced sample consisted of PBMCs. The rearrangement links TRBV4-1 to TRBJ1-6; D is ambiguous. Here the CDR3 DNA reads TGCGCCAGCAGCCGCCAGTTGCCTAATTCACCCCTCCACTTT. Its protein product is CASSRQLPNSPLHF.